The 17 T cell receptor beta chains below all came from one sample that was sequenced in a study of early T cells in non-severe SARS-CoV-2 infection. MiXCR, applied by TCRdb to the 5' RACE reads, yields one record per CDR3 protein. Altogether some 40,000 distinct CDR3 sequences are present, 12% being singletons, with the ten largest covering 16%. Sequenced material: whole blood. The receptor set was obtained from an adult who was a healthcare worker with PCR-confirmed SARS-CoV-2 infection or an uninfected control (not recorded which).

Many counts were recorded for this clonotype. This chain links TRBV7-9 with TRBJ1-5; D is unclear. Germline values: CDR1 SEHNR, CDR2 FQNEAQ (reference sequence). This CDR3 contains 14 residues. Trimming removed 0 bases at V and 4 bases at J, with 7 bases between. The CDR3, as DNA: TGTGCCAGCAGCTTAGCAGGGAATAATCAGCCCCAGCATTTT. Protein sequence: CASSLAGNNQPQHF.

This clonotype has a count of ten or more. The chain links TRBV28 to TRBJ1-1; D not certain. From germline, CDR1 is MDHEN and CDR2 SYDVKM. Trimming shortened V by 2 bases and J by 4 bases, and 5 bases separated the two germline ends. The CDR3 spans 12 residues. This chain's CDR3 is CASSLEITEAFF. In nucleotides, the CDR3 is TGTGCCAGCAGTTTAGAGATCACTGAAGCTTTCTTT.

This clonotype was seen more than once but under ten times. CDR3 bases: TGTGCCAGCAGTTTATGGGGGGGTAGGGCTTTCTTT. It is translated as CASSLWGGRAFF. This sequence joins TRBV27 and TRBJ1-1, with D possibly matching TRBD1 (5 bases). Germline-derived CDR1 and CDR2 are MNHEY and SMNVEV (reference sequence). The CDR3 covers 12 residues. Trimming stripped 1 base from V and 11 bases from J, with 11 bases between.

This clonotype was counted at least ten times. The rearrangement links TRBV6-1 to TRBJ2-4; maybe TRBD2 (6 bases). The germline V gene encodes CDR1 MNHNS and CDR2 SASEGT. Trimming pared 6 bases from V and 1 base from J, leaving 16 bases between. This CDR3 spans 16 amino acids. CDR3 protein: CASRRRGSGAKNIQYF. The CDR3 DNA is TGTGCCAGCAGACGGAGGGGATCTGGGGCCAAAAACATTCAGTACTTC.

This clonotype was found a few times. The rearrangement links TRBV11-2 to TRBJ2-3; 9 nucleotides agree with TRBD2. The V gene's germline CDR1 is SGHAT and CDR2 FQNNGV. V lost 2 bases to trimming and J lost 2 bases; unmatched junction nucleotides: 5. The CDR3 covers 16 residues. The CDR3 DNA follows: TGTGCCAGCAGCTTAAGGACTAGCGCTTACACAGATACGCAGTATTTT. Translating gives CASSLRTSAYTDTQYF.

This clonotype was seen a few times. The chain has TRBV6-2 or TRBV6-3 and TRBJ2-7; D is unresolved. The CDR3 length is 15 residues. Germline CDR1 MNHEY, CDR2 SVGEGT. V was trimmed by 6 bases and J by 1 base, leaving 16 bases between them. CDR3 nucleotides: TGTGCCAGCAGGAAACCGGGCCATCCTTCCTACGAGCAGTACTTC. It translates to CASRKPGHPSYEQYF.

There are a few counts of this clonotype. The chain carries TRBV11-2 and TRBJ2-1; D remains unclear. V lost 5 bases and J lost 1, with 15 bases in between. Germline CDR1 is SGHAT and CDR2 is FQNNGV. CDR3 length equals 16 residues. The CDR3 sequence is CASSRSGALSYNEQFF. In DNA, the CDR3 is TGTGCCAGCAGCCGCTCCGGAGCCCTATCCTACAATGAGCAGTTCTTC.

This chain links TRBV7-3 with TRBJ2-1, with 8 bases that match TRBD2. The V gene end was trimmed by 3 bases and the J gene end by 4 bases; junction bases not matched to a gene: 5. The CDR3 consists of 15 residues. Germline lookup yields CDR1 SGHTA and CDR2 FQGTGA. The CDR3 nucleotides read TGTGCCAGCAGCTTGGGGGCTAGCGGGTACAATGAGCAGTTCTTC. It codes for CASSLGASGYNEQFF.

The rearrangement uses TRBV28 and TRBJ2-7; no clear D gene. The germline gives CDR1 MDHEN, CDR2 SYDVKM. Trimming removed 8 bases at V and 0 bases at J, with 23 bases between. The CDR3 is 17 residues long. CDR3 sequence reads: CASRPFFLTVSSYEQYF. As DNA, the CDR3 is TGTGCCAGCCGACCTTTTTTCCTAACAGTGAGCTCCTACGAGCAGTACTTC.

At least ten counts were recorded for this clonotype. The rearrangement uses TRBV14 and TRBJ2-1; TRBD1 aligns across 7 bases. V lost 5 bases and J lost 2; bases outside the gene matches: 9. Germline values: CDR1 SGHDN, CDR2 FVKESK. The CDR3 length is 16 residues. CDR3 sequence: CASSITLGTAYNEQFF. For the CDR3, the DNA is TGTGCCAGCAGCATAACCCTCGGGACAGCCTACAATGAGCAGTTCTTC.

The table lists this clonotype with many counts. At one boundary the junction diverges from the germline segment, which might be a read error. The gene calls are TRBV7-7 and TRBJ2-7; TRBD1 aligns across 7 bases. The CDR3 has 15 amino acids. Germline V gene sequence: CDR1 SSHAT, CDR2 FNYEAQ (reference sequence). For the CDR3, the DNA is TGTGCTAGCAGCTTTCGACAGGGAATGGGCTACGAGCAGTACTTC. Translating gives CASSFRQGMGYEQYF.

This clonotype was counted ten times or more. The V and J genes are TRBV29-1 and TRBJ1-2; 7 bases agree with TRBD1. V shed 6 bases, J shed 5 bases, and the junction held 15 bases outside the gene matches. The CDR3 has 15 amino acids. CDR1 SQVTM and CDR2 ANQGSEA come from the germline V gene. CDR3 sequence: CSVLGSPTGKYGYTF. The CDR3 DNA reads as TGCAGCGTATTGGGGTCCCCGACAGGGAAGTATGGCTACACCTTC.

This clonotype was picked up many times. The CDR3 sequence is CASSFWQAVSYEQYF. DNA of the CDR3: TGTGCCAGCAGTTTTTGGCAGGCTGTCTCCTACGAGCAGTACTTC. The chain joins TRBV28 to TRBJ2-7; D is undetermined. Germline values: CDR1 MDHEN, CDR2 SYDVKM. V was cut by 3 bases and J by 0 bases, with 12 bases left in between. This CDR3 contains 15 residues. The full variable domain, in which reference TRBV28 and TRBJ2-7 provide the parts outside the CDR3, is DVKVTQSSRYLVKRTGEKVFLECVQDMDHENMFWYRQDPGLGLRLIYFSYDVKMKEKGDIPEGYSVSREKKERFSLILESASTNQTSMYLCASSFWQAVSYEQYFGPGTRLTVT.

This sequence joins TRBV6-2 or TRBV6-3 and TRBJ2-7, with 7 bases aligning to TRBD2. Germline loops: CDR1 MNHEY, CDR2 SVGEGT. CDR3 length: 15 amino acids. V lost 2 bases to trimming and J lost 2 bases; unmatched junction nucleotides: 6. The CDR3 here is CASSYGLAATYEQYF. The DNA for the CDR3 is TGTGCCAGCAGTTACGGGCTAGCGGCCACCTACGAGCAGTACTTC.

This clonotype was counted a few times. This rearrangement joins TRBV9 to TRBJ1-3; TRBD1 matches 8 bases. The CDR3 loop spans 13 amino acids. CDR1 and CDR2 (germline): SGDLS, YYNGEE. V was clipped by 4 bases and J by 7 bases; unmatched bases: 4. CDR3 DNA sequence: TGTGCCAGCAGCCCTCGACAGGGGAACACCATATATTTT. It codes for CASSPRQGNTIYF.

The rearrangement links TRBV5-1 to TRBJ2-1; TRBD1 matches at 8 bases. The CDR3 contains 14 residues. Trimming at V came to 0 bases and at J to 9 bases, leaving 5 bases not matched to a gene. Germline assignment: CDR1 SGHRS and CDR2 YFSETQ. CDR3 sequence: CASSLGTTGGEQFF. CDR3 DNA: TGCGCCAGCAGCTTGGGGACCACAGGGGGTGAGCAGTTCTTC.

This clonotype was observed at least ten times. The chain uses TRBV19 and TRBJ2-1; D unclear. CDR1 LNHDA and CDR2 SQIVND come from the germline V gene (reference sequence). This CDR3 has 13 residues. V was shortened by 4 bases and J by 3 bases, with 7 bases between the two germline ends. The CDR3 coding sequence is TGTGCCAGTAGTAAGGGAAACTACAATGAGCAGTTCTTC. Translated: CASSKGNYNEQFF.